The clone carrying this T cell receptor (beta chain) was found many times. Its antigen is not identified. Naive CD8 T cells were picked out by sorting for CD8+CD4-CCR7+CD45RA+. Bulk TCR library preparation followed previously described methods with listed TCR primers. Via MiXCR, TCRdb re-called the PCR reads, giving one row per CDR3 protein. This repertoire shows more than 95,000 distinct CDR3 sequences, roughly 26% found once; its top ten account for 0.94%. Germline assignment: CDR1 MNHEY and CDR2 SVGEGT. CDR3 length: 14 amino acids. V was pared by 6 bases and J by 1 base, with 13 bases between. The data stem from a study of molecular identifiers for immune sequencing clone quantification. General study points: Jurkat TCR RNA from one cell was spiked into 1 million or so naive cells, and it was reportedly detectable there.

The receptor was derived from a human donor in good health. Some libraries in this study had Jurkat cell RNA spiked in. The chain employs TRBV6-2 or TRBV6-3 and TRBJ2-7; the D is unclear. Sequencing was performed on naive CD8+ T cells from blood, with Jurkat cell RNA spiked in. Specified subset: FACS-sorted CD8+CD4-CCR7+CD45RA+ naive T cells. The CDR3 coding sequence is TGTGCCAGCAGCCCCTTGTCCTCATCCTACGAGCAGTACTTC. Amino acid sequence: CASSPLSSSYEQYF.